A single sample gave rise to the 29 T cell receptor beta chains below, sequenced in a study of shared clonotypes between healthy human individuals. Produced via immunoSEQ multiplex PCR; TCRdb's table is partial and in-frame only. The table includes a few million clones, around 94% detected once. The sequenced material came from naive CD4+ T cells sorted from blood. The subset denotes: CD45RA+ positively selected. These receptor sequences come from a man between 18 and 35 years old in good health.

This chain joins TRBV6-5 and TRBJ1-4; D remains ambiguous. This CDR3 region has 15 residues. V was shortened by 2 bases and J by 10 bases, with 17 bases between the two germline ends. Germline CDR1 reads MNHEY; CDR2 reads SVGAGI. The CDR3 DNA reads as TGTGCCAGCAGTTACGAGGGAGTTGATAAGAGAAAACTGTTTTTT. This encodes CASSYEGVDKRKLFF.

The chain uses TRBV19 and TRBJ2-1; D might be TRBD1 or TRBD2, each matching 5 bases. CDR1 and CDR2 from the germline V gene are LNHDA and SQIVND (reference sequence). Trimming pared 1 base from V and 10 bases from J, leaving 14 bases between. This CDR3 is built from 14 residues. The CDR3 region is CASSIVRDAGEQFF. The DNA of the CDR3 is TGTGCCAGTAGTATAGTCAGGGACGCAGGGGAGCAGTTCTTC.

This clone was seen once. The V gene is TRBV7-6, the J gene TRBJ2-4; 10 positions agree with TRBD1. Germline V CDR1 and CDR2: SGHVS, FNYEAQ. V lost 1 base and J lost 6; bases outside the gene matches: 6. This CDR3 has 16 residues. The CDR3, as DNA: TGTGCCAGCAGCTTAGGAGGGACAGGGGAGGCAAACATTCAGTACTTC. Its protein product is CASSLGGTGEANIQYF.

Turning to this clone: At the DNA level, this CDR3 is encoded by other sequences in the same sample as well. CDR3 DNA sequence: TGCGCCAGCAGCTTGGGAACGGGAGGGGGCCAAGAGACCCAGTACTTC. Protein product: CASSLGTGGGQETQYF. The chain recombines TRBV5-1 with TRBJ2-5; 8 nucleotides line up with TRBD2. The CDR3 loop spans 16 amino acids. V was pared by 0 bases and J by 1 base, with 5 bases of the junction left unmatched. Germline V CDR1 and CDR2: SGHRS, YFSETQ.

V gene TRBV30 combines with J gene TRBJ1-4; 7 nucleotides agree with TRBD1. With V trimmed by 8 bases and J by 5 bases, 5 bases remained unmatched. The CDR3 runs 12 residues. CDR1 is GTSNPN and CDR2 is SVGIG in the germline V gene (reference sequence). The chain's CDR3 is CAQGQLNEKLFF. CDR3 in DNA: TGTGCCCAGGGACAGTTAAATGAAAAACTGTTTTTT.

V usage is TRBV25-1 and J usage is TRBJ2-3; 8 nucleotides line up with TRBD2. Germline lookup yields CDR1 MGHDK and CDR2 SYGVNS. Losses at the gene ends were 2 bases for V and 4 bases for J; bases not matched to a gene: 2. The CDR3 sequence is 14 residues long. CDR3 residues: CASSEAGGPDTQYF. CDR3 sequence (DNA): TGTGCCAGCAGTGAAGCGGGAGGCCCAGATACGCAGTATTTT.

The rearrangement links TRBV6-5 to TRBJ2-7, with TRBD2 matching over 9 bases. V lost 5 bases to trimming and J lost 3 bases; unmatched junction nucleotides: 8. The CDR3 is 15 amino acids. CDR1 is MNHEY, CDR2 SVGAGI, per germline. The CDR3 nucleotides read TGTGCCAGCAGTGCAGGGACTAGCAGAGTCTACGAGCAGTACTTC. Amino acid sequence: CASSAGTSRVYEQYF.

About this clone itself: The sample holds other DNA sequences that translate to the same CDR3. The CDR3 nucleotides read TGCAGCGTTGATAGGGGGCCAGGAGAGACCCAGTACTTC. Its protein product is CSVDRGPGETQYF. The rearrangement uses TRBV29-1 and TRBJ2-5; 7 bases align to TRBD1. Germline lookup yields CDR1 SQVTM and CDR2 ANQGSEA. The CDR3 is made up of 13 amino acids. V was pared by 3 bases and J by 4 bases, with 5 bases of the junction left unmatched.

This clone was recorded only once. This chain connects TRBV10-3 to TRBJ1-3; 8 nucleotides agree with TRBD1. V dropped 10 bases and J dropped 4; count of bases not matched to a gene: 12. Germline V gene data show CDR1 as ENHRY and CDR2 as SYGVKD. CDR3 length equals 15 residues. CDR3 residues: CATILTGETGNTIYF. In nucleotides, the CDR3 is TGTGCCACGATCCTGACAGGGGAGACAGGAAACACCATATATTTT.

CDR3 sequence (DNA): TGCGCCAGCAGCTTGGGTTTTATGGGCACAAACTATGGCTACACCTTC. Protein product: CASSLGFMGTNYGYTF. The V and J genes are TRBV5-1 and TRBJ1-2; no firm D call. Germline V gene data show CDR1 as SGHRS and CDR2 as YFSETQ. V was shortened by 0 bases and J by 2 bases, with 14 bases between the two germline ends. The CDR3 is 16 amino acids.

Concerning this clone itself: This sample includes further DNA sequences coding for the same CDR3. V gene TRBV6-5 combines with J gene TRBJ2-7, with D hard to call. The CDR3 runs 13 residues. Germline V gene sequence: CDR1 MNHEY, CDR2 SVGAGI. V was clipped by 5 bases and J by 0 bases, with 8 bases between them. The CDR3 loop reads CASSTPGSYEQYF. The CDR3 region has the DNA TGTGCCAGCAGTACACCTGGCTCCTACGAGCAGTACTTC.

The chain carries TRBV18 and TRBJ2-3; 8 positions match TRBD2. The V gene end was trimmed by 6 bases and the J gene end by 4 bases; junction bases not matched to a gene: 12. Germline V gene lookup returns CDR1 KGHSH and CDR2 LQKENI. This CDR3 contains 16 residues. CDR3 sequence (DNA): TGTGCCAGCTCCCCTGCTAGCGGGCTTACGGCAGATACGCAGTATTTT. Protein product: CASSPASGLTADTQYF.

The CDR3 nucleotides read TGTGCCAGCACCCCCCCGGGGTTTAGGTATGGCTACACCTTC. Its translation: CASTPPGFRYGYTF. V and J are TRBV28 and TRBJ1-2; no firm D call. The CDR3 is 14 residues long. The V gene lost 7 bases and the J gene lost 5 bases, with 17 bases spanning the gap. Germline CDR1 and CDR2: MDHEN and SYDVKM.

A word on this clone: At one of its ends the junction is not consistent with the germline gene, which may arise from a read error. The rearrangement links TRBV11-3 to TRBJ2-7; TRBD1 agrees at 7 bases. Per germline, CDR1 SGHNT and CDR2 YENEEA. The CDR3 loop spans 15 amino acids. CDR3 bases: TGTGCCAGCAGTTTAGGGACAGAGGTGCTACACGAGCAGTACTTC. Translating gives CASSLGTEVLHEQYF.

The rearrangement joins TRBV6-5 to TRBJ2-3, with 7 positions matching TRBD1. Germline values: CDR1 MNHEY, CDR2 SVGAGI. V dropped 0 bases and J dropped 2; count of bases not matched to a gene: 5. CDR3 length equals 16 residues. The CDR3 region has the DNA TGTGCCAGCAGTTACTCAAACAGGGGATTCACAGATACGCAGTATTTT. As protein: CASSYSNRGFTDTQYF.

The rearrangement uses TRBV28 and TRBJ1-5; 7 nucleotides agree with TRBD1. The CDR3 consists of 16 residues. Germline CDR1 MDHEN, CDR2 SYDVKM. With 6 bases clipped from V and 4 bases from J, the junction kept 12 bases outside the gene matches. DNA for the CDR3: TGTGCCAGCAGATCCCAGGGGGGTTTGGGGAATCAGCCCCAGCATTTT. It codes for CASRSQGGLGNQPQHF.

The CDR3 loop reads CSAAPGGEQFF. The CDR3 coding sequence is TGCAGCGCTGCCCCAGGGGGCGAACAGTTCTTC. The chain links TRBV29-1 to TRBJ2-1; 8 nucleotides agree with TRBD1. The CDR3 is made up of 11 amino acids. Germline V gene data show CDR1 as SQVTM and CDR2 as ANQGSEA. The ends lost 7 bases at V and 13 bases at J; junction bases unmatched: 9.

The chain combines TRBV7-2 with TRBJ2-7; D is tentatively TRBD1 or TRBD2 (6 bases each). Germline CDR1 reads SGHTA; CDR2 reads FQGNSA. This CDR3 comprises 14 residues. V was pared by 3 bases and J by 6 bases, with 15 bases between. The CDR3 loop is CASSLAFGGPEQYF. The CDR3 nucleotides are TGTGCCAGCAGCTTGGCCTTTGGGGGGCCCGAGCAGTACTTC.

Written as DNA, the CDR3 is TGTGCCAGCAGCCCAGGGGGCAATCAGCCCCAGCATTTT. Encoded protein: CASSPGGNQPQHF. The chain has TRBV5-4 and TRBJ1-5, with D maybe TRBD1 (6 bases). The CDR3 length is 13 residues. With 4 bases removed from V and 2 bases from J, the gap between germline ends came to 7 bases. Germline V lookup: CDR1 SGHNT, CDR2 YYREEE (reference sequence).

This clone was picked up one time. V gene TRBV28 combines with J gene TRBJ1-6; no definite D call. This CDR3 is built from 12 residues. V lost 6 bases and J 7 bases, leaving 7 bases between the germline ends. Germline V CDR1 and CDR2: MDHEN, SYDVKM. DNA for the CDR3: TGTGCCAGCAGATTGGGGAATTCACCCCTCCACTTT. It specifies CASRLGNSPLHF.

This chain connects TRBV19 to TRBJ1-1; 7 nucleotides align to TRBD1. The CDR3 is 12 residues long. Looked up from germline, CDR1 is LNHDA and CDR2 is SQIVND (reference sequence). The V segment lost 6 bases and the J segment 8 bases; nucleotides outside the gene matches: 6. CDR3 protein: CASRPTGTEAFF. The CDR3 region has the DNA TGTGCCAGTAGACCGACAGGGACCGAAGCTTTCTTT.

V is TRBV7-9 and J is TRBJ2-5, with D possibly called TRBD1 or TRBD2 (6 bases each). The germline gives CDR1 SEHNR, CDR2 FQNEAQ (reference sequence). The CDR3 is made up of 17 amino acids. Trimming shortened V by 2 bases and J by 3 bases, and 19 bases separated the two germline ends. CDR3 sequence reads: CASSLNGGEGIEETQYF. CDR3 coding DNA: TGTGCCAGCAGCTTAAACGGGGGCGAAGGGATCGAAGAGACCCAGTACTTC.

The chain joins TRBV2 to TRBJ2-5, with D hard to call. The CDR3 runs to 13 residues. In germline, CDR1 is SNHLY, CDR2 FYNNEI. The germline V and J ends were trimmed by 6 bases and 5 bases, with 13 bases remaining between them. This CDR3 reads CASSGSVPETQYF. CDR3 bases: TGTGCCAGCAGCGGTAGTGTCCCGGAGACCCAGTACTTC.

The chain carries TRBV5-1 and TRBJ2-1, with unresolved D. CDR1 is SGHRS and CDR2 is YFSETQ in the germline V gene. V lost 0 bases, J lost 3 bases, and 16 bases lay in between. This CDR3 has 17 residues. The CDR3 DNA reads TGCGCCAGCAGCTTGGTTGGCCCACTTATAGGCTACAATGAGCAGTTCTTC. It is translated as CASSLVGPLIGYNEQFF.

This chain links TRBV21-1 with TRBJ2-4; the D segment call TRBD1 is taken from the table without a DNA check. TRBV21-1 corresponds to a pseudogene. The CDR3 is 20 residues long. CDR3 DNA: TGTGCCAGCAGCAAAGAGATGGAGGGGGCGGGCCCCCTCGCCAAAAACATTCAGTACTTC. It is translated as CASSKEMEGAGPLAKNIQYF.

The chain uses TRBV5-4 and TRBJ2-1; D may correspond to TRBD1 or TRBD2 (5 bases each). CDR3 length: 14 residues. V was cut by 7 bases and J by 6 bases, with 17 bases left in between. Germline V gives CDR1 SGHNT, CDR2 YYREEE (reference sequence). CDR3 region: CASGRDASLNEQFF. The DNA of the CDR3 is TGTGCCAGCGGCCGGGACGCTAGCCTCAATGAGCAGTTCTTC.

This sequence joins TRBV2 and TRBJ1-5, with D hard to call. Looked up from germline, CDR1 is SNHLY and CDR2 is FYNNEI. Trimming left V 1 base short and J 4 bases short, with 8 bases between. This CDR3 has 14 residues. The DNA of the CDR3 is TGTGCCAGCAGTGAAGACAGTATTAATCAGCCCCAGCATTTT. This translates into CASSEDSINQPQHF.

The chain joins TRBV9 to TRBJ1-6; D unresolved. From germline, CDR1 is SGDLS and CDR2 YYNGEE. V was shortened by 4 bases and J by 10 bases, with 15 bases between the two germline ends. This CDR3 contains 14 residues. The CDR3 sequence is CASSIQSRNSPLHF. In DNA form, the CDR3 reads TGTGCCAGCAGCATTCAGTCCAGGAACTCACCCCTCCACTTT.

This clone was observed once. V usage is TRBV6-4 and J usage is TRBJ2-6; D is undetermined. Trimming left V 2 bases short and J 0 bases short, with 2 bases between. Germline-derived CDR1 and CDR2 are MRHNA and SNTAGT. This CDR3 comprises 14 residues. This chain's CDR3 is CASSDNSGANVLTF. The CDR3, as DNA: TGTGCCAGCAGTGACAACTCTGGGGCCAACGTCCTGACTTTC.